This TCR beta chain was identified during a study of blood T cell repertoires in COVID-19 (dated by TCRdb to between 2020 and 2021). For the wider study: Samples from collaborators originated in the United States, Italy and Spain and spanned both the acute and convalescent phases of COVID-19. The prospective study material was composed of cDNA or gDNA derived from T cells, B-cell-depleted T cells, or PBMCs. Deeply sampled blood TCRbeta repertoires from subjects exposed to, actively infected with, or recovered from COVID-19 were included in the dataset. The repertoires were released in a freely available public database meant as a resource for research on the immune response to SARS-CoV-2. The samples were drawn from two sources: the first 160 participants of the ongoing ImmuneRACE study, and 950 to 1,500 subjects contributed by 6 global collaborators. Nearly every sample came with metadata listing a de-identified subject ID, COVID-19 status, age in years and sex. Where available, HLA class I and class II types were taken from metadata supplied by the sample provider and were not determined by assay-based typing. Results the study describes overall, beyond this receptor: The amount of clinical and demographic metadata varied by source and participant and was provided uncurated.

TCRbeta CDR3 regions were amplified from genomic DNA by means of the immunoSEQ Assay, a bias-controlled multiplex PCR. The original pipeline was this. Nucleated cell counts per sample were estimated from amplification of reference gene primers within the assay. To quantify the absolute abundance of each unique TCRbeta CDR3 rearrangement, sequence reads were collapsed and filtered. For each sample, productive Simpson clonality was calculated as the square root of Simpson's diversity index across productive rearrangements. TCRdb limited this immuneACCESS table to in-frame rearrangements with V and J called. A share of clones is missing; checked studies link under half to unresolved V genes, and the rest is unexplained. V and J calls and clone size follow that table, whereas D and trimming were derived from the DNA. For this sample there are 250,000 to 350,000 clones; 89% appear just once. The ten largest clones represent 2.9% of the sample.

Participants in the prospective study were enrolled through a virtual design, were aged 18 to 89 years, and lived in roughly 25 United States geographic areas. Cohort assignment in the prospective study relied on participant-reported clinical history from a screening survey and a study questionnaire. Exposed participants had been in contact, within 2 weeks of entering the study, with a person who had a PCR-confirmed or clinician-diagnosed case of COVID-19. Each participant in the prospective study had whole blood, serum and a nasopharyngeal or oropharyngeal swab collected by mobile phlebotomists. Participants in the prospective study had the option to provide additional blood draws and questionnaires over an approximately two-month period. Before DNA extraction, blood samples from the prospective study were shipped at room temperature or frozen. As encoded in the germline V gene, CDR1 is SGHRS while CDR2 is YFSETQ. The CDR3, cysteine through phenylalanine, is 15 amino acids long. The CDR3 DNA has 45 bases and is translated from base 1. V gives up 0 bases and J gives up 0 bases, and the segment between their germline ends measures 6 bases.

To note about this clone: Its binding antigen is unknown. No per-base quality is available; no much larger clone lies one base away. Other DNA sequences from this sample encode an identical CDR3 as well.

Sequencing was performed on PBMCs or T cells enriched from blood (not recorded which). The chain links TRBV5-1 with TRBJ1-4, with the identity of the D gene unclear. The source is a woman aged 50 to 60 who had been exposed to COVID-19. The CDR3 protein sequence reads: CASSLGGATNEKLFF. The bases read TGCGCCAGCAGCTTGGGAGGTGCAACTAATGAAAAACTGTTTTTT.